This T cell receptor beta chain was sequenced in a study of cytomegalovirus exposure and HLA in healthy donors. It was with 60 Vbeta and 13 Jbeta primers that the PCR ran. In the study's own analysis: Some 11 million shared chains were among the roughly 80 million unique TCR beta chains that a later analysis counted. The method was immunoSEQ multiplex PCR; TCRdb's version includes in-frame clones alone and lacks a portion of them. V and J calls and clone size are as listed in that table; D and trimming were resolved from the DNA. The sample carries around 120,000 clones, 80% recorded once. Specimen: PBMCs. This receptor was identified in a man aged 25 to 45 in good health and CMV-seronegative.

CDR3 region: CASSLGGDSYGYTF. The CDR3 nucleotides are TGTGCCAGCAGTTTGGGGGGGGATAGCTATGGCTACACCTTC. The chain links TRBV2 to TRBJ1-2; weak D call: TRBD1 (5 bases). Between the trimmed V and J ends, which lost 5 bases and 4 bases, there was a span of 14 bases. Per the germline V gene, CDR1 is SNHLY and CDR2 is FYNNEI. This CDR3 contains 14 residues.